The 31 T cell receptor beta chains below all came from one sample that was sequenced in a study of Ad26.COV2.S vaccination and SARS-CoV-2 variants (dated by TCRdb to about 2021). This specimen's treatment or condition label, per the study, means: 15 to 20 received Ad26.COV2.S at low or high dose, single or two shots; several received placebo; per-sample allocation not given. Repertoires of vaccine and placebo recipients were sequenced from samples collected on day 63 after the first injection. Library preparation was by the immunoSEQ multiplex PCR assay. TCRdb holds this immuneACCESS table with in-frame rearrangements only. Some clones are missing; in checked studies, unresolved V genes explain under half, and the rest has no known cause. Here the sample has 350,000 to 400,000 clones; 89% occur a single time. Of the sample, under 2% is held by the ten largest clones. The material was peripheral blood, obtained in a trial of Ad26.COV2.S vaccine versus placebo. The source is a person aged 18-60 years who received the Ad26.COV2.S COVID-19 vaccine or a placebo.

The chain uses TRBV19 and TRBJ2-7; no reliable D call. This CDR3 is built from 12 residues. Trimming took 6 bases from V and 2 from J, leaving 8 bases between them. Germline V CDR1 and CDR2: LNHDA, SQIVND (reference sequence). Here the CDR3 reads CASSSGAYEQYF. The CDR3 nucleotides read TGTGCCAGTAGCTCCGGCGCCTACGAGCAGTACTTC.

This clone was detected once. The J gene is TRBJ2-3, the V gene TRBV15, with D tentatively TRBD2 (5 bases). The V gene's germline CDR1 is LNHNV and CDR2 YYDKDF (reference sequence). The CDR3 sequence is 16 residues long. V lost 0 bases and J 6 bases, leaving 16 bases between the germline ends. Here the CDR3 DNA reads TGTGCCACCAGCAGAGAGCAGACGGGATTGCGTGATACGCAGTATTTT. Protein: CATSREQTGLRDTQYF.

The chain links TRBV24-1 to TRBJ2-1; TRBD2 matches 10 bases. The CDR3 is 16 amino acids. Trimming cost V 2 bases and J 7 bases; bases outside gene matches: 7. The germline V gene has CDR1 KGHDR and CDR2 SFDVKD. The CDR3 coding sequence is TGTGCCACCAGTGATTCTAGCGGGAGTTTCCGGAATGAGCAGTTCTTC. This sequence encodes CATSDSSGSFRNEQFF.

This chain uses TRBV3-1 (or the pseudogene TRBV3-2) with TRBJ2-5; D call uncertain. Trimming removed 4 bases from V and 2 bases from J, with 8 bases in between. The CDR3 is 13 residues long. From germline, CDR1 is LGHDT and CDR2 YNNKEL (reference sequence). CDR3 nucleotides: TGTGCCAGCAGCCGAGAGAGACAAGAGACCCAGTACTTC. Encoded protein: CASSRERQETQYF.

The V gene is TRBV7-9, the J gene TRBJ1-6; a weak D match, TRBD1 (5 bases). The germline gives CDR1 SEHNR, CDR2 FQNEAQ (reference sequence). The CDR3 has 15 amino acids. V lost 3 bases to trimming and J lost 7 bases, with 13 bases between them. The CDR3 region has the DNA TGTGCCAGCAGCTTTGGTGGCGAGGGGAATTCACCCCTCCACTTT. Translated: CASSFGGEGNSPLHF. The whole variable domain, remainder taken from reference TRBV7-9 and TRBJ1-6, is DTGVSQNPRHKITKRGQNVTFRCDPISEHNRLYWYRQTLGQGPEFLTYFQNEAQLEKSRLLSDRFSAERPKGSFSTLEIQRTEQGDSAMYLCASSFGGEGNSPLHFGNGTRLTVT.

The V and J genes are TRBV30 and TRBJ1-6, with 7 bases aligning to TRBD1. V shed 2 bases, J shed 7 bases, and the junction held 5 bases outside the gene matches. Per germline, CDR1 GTSNPN and CDR2 SVGIG (reference sequence). The CDR3 extends over 14 amino acids. In nucleotides, the CDR3 is TGTGCCTGGAGTTCAACGGACAGGAATTCACCCCTCCACTTT. It yields the protein CAWSSTDRNSPLHF.

V and J are TRBV4-1 and TRBJ2-3, with D perhaps TRBD1 (5 bases). Germline assignment: CDR1 MGHRA and CDR2 YSYEKL. Trimming left V 0 bases short and J 6 bases short, with 19 bases between. The CDR3 totals 17 residues. CDR3 amino acids: CASSQEDRGVDGDTQYF. CDR3 coding DNA: TGCGCCAGCAGCCAAGAAGACAGAGGAGTTGATGGGGATACGCAGTATTTT.

This clone was picked up a small number of times. V usage is TRBV5-1 and J usage is TRBJ1-5; possible D gene TRBD1, 5 bases. V was trimmed by 0 bases and J by 5 bases, leaving 6 bases between them. Germline CDR1 and CDR2: SGHRS and YFSETQ. There are 13 residues in the CDR3. In nucleotides, the CDR3 is TGCGCCAGCAGCTTGGAGACAGATCAGCCCCAGCATTTT. It codes for CASSLETDQPQHF.

CDR3: CATSREDRERNEQFF. CDR3 coding DNA: TGTGCCACCAGCAGAGAGGACAGGGAACGCAATGAGCAGTTCTTC. The chain is built from TRBV15 and TRBJ2-1; 8 bases are a match to TRBD1. Germline V CDR1 and CDR2: LNHNV, YYDKDF (reference sequence). Trimming took 0 bases from V and 6 from J; bases not matched to a gene: 4. This CDR3 region has 15 residues.

The rearrangement uses TRBV3-1 (or the pseudogene TRBV3-2) and TRBJ2-7; 7 nucleotides match TRBD1. This CDR3 is 15 amino acids long. Germline V gene sequence: CDR1 LGHDT, CDR2 YNNKEL (reference sequence). V trimming: 4 bases; J trimming: 5 bases; junction bases outside the gene matches: 11. For the CDR3, the DNA is TGTGCCAGCAGCCGACGGACAGGTGACTTGGACGAGCAGTACTTC. Translated: CASSRRTGDLDEQYF.

The V gene is TRBV30, the J gene TRBJ1-6, with TRBD1 as a possible D gene (5 bases). This CDR3 contains 15 residues. Germline V lookup: CDR1 GTSNPN, CDR2 SVGIG (reference sequence). Trimming stripped 0 bases from V and 0 bases from J, with 6 bases between. CDR3 region: CAWSVRGSYNSPLHF. In DNA, the CDR3 is TGTGCCTGGAGTGTAAGGGGCTCCTATAATTCACCCCTCCACTTT. Looking up the rest from reference TRBV30 and TRBJ1-6 gives the full variable domain: SQTIHQWPATLVQPVGSPLSLECTVEGTSNPNLYWYRQAAGRGLQLLFYSVGIGQISSEVPQNLSASRPQDRQFILSSKKLLLSDSGFYLCAWSVRGSYNSPLHFGNGTRLTVT.

This chain joins TRBV28 and TRBJ2-7; D ambiguous. CDR1 and CDR2 (germline): MDHEN, SYDVKM. V was clipped by 2 bases and J by 10 bases, with 12 bases between them. This CDR3 region has 12 residues. The CDR3 sequence: CASSLRTKEQYF. For the CDR3, the DNA is TGTGCCAGCAGTTTACGGACCAAAGAACAGTACTTC.

This clone occurred a few times. The chain combines TRBV18 with TRBJ1-2; D is perhaps TRBD1 (5 bases). The CDR3 contains 14 residues. V was shortened by 0 bases and J by 5 bases, with 10 bases between the two germline ends. The germline CDR1 and CDR2 sequences are KGHSH and LQKENI. CDR3 sequence reads: CASSPPGQDYGYTF. The CDR3 DNA is TGTGCCAGCTCACCACCGGGGCAGGATTATGGCTACACCTTC.

J is TRBJ1-5 and V is TRBV19; D uncertain. There are 15 residues in the CDR3. Trimming shortened V by 1 base and J by 3 bases, and 10 bases separated the two germline ends. Germline V gene sequence: CDR1 LNHDA, CDR2 SQIVND (reference sequence). The chain's CDR3 is CASSIVAGINQPQHF. The CDR3 nucleotides are TGTGCCAGTAGTATAGTCGCCGGGATCAATCAGCCCCAGCATTTT.

The chain couples TRBV5-8 to TRBJ2-5; 7 positions agree with TRBD1. Germline V gives CDR1 SGHTS, CDR2 YDEGEE. V dropped 0 bases and J dropped 5; count of bases not matched to a gene: 4. This CDR3 spans 14 amino acids. CDR3: CASSLGQGPETQYF. In DNA, the CDR3 is TGTGCCAGCAGCTTGGGACAGGGTCCGGAGACCCAGTACTTC.

The genes are TRBV10-1 and TRBJ2-7, with 7 bases aligning to TRBD1. The junction had 7 bases not matched to a gene; V was cut back by 0 bases and J by 8 bases. This CDR3 is 14 amino acids long. Looked up from germline, CDR1 is WNHNN and CDR2 is SYGVQD (reference sequence). The CDR3 protein is CASSESLQGRKQYF. The DNA for the CDR3 is TGCGCCAGCAGTGAGTCTCTACAGGGGCGCAAGCAGTACTTC.

The V call is TRBV28, the J call TRBJ1-2; D perhaps matches TRBD1 (5 bases). Germline values: CDR1 MDHEN, CDR2 SYDVKM. The CDR3 is 12 residues long. Trimming took off 5 bases at V and 5 bases at J, with 9 bases between the two ends. CDR3: CASSAQGYGYTF. In DNA form, the CDR3 reads TGTGCCAGCAGTGCGCAGGGTTATGGCTACACCTTC.

V is TRBV11-2 and J is TRBJ1-6, with a weak D call TRBD1 (5 bases). Per germline, CDR1 SGHAT and CDR2 FQNNGV. Trimming removed 6 bases at V and 7 bases at J, with 16 bases between. This CDR3 is built from 15 residues. The CDR3 reads CASSRGGGRNSPLHF. DNA for the CDR3: TGTGCCAGCAGTCGCGGGGGGGGACGAAATTCACCCCTCCACTTT. The whole variable domain, remainder taken from reference TRBV11-2 and TRBJ1-6, is EAGVAQSPRYKIIEKRQSVAFWCNPISGHATLYWYQQILGQGPKLLIQFQNNGVVDDSQLPKDRFSAERLKGVDSTLKIQPAKLEDSAVYLCASSRGGGRNSPLHFGNGTRLTVT.

CDR3 region: CAWRTGTGDSPLHF. DNA for the CDR3: TGTGCCTGGCGAACCGGGACAGGGGATTCACCCCTCCACTTT. The chain recombines TRBV30 with TRBJ1-6; TRBD1 agrees at 10 bases. The CDR3 runs 14 residues. J was trimmed by 8 bases and V by 5 bases; bases with no gene match: 6. CDR1 and CDR2 from the germline V gene are GTSNPN and SVGIG (reference sequence).

The chain employs TRBV7-9 and TRBJ1-4, with D tentatively TRBD1 (5 bases). V lost 6 bases to trimming and J lost 8 bases, with 19 bases between them. Germline lookup yields CDR1 SEHNR and CDR2 FQNEAQ (reference sequence). The CDR3 extends over 15 amino acids. The CDR3 bases are TGTGCCAGCAGACTAGCCGGCACAGGAGACGAAAAACTGTTTTTT. This translates into CASRLAGTGDEKLFF.

The V and J genes are TRBV10-2 and TRBJ2-1, with TRBD2 matching 12 bases. The germline CDR1 and CDR2 sequences are WSHSY and SAAADI. CDR3 length: 15 amino acids. V was pared by 3 bases and J by 9 bases, with 6 bases of the junction left unmatched. This chain's CDR3 is CASSDLAGGPGEQFF. CDR3 sequence (DNA): TGCGCCAGCAGTGATCTAGCGGGAGGGCCGGGTGAGCAGTTCTTC.

The J gene is TRBJ2-3, the V gene TRBV27; maybe TRBD1 (6 bases). With 5 bases removed from V and 4 bases from J, the gap between germline ends came to 13 bases. This CDR3 is built from 14 residues. Germline values: CDR1 MNHEY, CDR2 SMNVEV (reference sequence). The CDR3 DNA sequence: TGTGCCAGCAGTAAACAGGGCTCCGCAGATACGCAGTATTTT. Amino acids: CASSKQGSADTQYF.

V and J are TRBV5-6 and TRBJ2-3; 7 bases line up with TRBD1. V trimming: 4 bases; J trimming: 7 bases; junction bases outside the gene matches: 12. CDR3 length equals 15 residues. Germline CDR1 SGHDT, CDR2 YYEEEE. The CDR3 loop reads CASSLPGQLRNTQYF. CDR3 bases: TGTGCCAGCAGCCTCCCGGGACAGCTTCGTAATACGCAGTATTTT. The variable domain in full, completed from reference TRBV5-6 and TRBJ2-3, reads DAGVTQSPTHLIKTRGQQVTLRCSPKSGHDTVSWYQQALGQGPQFIFQYYEEEERQRGNFPDRFSGHQFPNYSSELNVNALLLGDSALYLCASSLPGQLRNTQYFGPGTRLTVL.

This chain joins TRBV2 and TRBJ2-2; 8 bases are shared with TRBD2. V shed 4 bases and J 6 bases; nucleotides not matched to a gene: 10. Germline assignment: CDR1 SNHLY and CDR2 FYNNEI. CDR3 length: 16 amino acids. This CDR3 reads CASSGRREGLPGELFF. The CDR3 coding sequence is TGTGCCAGCAGTGGGAGACGGGAGGGCCTTCCCGGGGAGCTGTTTTTT.

This chain links TRBV9 with TRBJ2-3; weak D call: TRBD1 (5 bases). The V and J ends lost 0 bases and 4 bases respectively, with 12 bases between them. CDR3 size: 15 residues. The germline gives CDR1 SGDLS, CDR2 YYNGEE. The CDR3 DNA follows: TGTGCCAGCAGCGTAGATGGCAGGGCCGCAGATACGCAGTATTTT. Residues: CASSVDGRAADTQYF. The full variable domain, completed using reference TRBV9 and TRBJ2-3, is DSGVTQTPKHLITATGQRVTLRCSPRSGDLSVYWYQQSLDQGLQFLIQYYNGEERAKGNILERFSAQQFPDLHSELNLSSLELGDSALYFCASSVDGRAADTQYFGPGTRLTVL.

The CDR3 sequence is CASSLSRREQFF. As DNA, the CDR3 is TGTGCCAGCAGCTTGAGCCGCAGGGAGCAGTTCTTC. The chain joins TRBV5-8 to TRBJ2-1; D gene ambiguous. Trimming removed 1 base from V and 10 bases from J, with 9 bases in between. CDR1 and CDR2 from the germline V gene are SGHTS and YDEGEE. The CDR3 consists of 12 residues.

This clone was seen a single time. V gene TRBV19 combines with J gene TRBJ1-5, with TRBD1 identical over 9 bases. Trimming at V came to 4 bases and at J to 1 base, leaving 5 bases not matched to a gene. The CDR3 runs 16 residues. Germline-derived CDR1 and CDR2 are LNHDA and SQIVND (reference sequence). This CDR3 is CASSTGQGWSNQPQHF. The CDR3 bases are TGTGCCAGTAGTACCGGACAGGGGTGGAGCAATCAGCCCCAGCATTTT.

This sequence joins TRBV3-1 (or the pseudogene TRBV3-2) and TRBJ2-1; 10 positions match TRBD1. Germline V lookup: CDR1 LGHDT, CDR2 YNNKEL (reference sequence). This CDR3 contains 15 residues. V lost 5 bases and J lost 9; bases outside the gene matches: 10. The CDR3 DNA is TGTGCCAGCAGCTCTACCGGGACAGGGGTTAGTGAGCAGTTCTTC. It translates to CASSSTGTGVSEQFF.

This chain connects TRBV14 to TRBJ2-7, with 9 bases matching TRBD2. Germline assignment: CDR1 SGHDN and CDR2 FVKESK. The CDR3 has 15 amino acids. J was trimmed by 2 bases and V by 4 bases; bases with no gene match: 6. The CDR3 DNA reads as TGTGCCAGCAGCCGAGCGGGAGGCCCCACCTACGAGCAGTACTTC. Its translation: CASSRAGGPTYEQYF.

V usage is TRBV2 and J usage is TRBJ1-4; no reliable D call. CDR1 and CDR2 from the germline V gene are SNHLY and FYNNEI. The length of the CDR3 is 13 residues. The V end lost 6 bases, the J end lost 8 bases, and 13 bases lay between the germline ends. For the CDR3, the DNA is TGTGCCAGCAGGCGGACCCCTGGGGAAAAACTGTTTTTT. Protein: CASRRTPGEKLFF.

J is TRBJ2-3 and V is TRBV5-4; D unresolved. V was trimmed by 6 bases and J by 6 bases, leaving 20 bases between them. This CDR3 region has 15 residues. Germline V gene data show CDR1 as SGHNT and CDR2 as YYREEE (reference sequence). CDR3 DNA: TGTGCCAGCACCCCGGGCCCTCGGTCATCGGATACGCAGTATTTT. Translated: CASTPGPRSSDTQYF.